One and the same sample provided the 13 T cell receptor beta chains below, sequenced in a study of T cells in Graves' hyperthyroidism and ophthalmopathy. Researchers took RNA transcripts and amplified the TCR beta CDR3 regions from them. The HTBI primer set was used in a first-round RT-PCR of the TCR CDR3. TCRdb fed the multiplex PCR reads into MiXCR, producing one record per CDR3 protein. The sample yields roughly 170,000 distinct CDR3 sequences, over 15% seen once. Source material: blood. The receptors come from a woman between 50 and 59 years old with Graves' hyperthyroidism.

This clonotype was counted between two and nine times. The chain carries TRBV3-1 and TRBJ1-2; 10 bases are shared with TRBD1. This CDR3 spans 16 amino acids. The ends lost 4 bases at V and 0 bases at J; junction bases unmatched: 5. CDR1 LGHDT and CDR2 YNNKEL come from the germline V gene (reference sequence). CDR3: CASSLDRGRANYGYTF. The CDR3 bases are TGTGCCAGCAGCCTAGACAGGGGGCGAGCTAACTATGGCTACACCTTC.

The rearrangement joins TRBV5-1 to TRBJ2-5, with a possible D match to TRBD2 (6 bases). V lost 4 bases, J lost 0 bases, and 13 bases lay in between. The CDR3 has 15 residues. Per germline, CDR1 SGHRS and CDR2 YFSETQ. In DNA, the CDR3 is TGCGCCAGCAGCGTAATAAGGACTAACCAAGAGACCCAGTACTTC. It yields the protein CASSVIRTNQETQYF.

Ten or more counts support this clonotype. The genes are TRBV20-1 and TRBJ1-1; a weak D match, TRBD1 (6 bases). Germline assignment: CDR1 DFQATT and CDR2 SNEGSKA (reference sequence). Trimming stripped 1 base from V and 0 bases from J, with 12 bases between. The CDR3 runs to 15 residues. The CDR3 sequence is CSARGDNLLNTEAFF. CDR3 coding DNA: TGCAGTGCTAGAGGGGACAACCTATTGAACACTGAAGCTTTCTTT.

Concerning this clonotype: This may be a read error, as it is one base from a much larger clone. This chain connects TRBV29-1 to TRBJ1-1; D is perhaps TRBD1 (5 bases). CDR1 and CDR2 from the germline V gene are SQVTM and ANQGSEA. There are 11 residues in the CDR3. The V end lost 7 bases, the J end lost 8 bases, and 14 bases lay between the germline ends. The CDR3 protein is CSGGTAAEAFF. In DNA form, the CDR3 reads TGCAGCGGGGGGACCGCAGCAGAAGCTTTCTTT.

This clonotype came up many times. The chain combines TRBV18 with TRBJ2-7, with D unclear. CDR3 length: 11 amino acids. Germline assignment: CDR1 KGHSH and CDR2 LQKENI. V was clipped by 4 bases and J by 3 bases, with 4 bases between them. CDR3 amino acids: CASSLIYEQYF. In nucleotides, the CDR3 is TGTGCCAGCTCACTTATCTACGAGCAGTACTTC.

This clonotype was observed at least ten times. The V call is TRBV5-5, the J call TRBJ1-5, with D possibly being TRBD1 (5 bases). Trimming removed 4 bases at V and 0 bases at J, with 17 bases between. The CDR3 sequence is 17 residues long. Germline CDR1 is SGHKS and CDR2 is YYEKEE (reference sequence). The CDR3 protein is CASSPERGPYSNQPQHF. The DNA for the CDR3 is TGTGCCAGCAGCCCAGAAAGGGGCCCCTATAGCAATCAGCCCCAGCATTTT.

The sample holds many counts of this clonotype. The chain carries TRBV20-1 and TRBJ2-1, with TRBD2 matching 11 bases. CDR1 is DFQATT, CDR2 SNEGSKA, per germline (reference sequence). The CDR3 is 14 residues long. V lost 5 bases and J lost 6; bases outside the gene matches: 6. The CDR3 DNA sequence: TGCAGTGCTCTTAGCGGGGGGGCCTCCAATGAGCAGTTCTTC. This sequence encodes CSALSGGASNEQFF.

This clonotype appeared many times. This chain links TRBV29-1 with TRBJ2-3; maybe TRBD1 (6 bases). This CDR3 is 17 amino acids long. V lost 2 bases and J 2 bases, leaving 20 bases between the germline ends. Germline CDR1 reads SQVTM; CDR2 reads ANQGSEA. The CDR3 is CSVEPWDKALSTDTQYF. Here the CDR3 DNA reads TGCAGCGTTGAACCATGGGACAAGGCCCTTTCCACAGATACGCAGTATTTT.

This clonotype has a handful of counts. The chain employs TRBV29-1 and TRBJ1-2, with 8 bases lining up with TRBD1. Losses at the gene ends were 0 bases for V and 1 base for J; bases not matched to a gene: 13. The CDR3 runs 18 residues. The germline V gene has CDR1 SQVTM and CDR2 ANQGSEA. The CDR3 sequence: CSVEDENGRGRFNYGYTF. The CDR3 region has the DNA TGCAGCGTTGAAGATGAGAACGGCAGGGGGCGATTTAACTATGGCTACACCTTC.

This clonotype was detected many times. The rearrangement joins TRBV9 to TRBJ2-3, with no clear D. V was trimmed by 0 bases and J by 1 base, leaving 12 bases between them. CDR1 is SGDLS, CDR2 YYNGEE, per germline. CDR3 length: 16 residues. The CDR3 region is CASSVEGGLGTDTQYF. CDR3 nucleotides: TGTGCCAGCAGCGTAGAGGGTGGGCTAGGCACAGATACGCAGTATTTT.

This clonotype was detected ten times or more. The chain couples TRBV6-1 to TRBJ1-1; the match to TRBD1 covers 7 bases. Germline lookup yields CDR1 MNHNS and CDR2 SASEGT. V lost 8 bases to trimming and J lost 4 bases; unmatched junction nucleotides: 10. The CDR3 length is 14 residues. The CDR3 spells CASVKPGDSTEAFF. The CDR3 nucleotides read TGTGCCAGCGTCAAGCCAGGGGACAGCACTGAAGCTTTCTTT.

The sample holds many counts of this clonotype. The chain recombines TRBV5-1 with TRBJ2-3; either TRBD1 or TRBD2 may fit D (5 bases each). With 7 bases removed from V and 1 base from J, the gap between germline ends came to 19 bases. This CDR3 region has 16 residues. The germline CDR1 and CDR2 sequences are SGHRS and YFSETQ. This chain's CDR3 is CASGTPGLGGTDTQYF. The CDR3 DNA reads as TGCGCCAGCGGGACCCCAGGCCTTGGGGGCACAGATACGCAGTATTTT.

Written as DNA, the CDR3 is TGTGCCAGCAGCACCCGCCAGGACAGGGCTAACTATGGCTACACCTTC. Translated, it gives CASSTRQDRANYGYTF. The chain is built from TRBV7-9 and TRBJ1-2, with 8 bases matching TRBD1. CDR1 is SEHNR and CDR2 is FQNEAQ in the germline V gene (reference sequence). J lost 0 bases, V lost 5 bases, and 8 bases had no gene match. CDR3 length: 16 residues. Supplemented by reference TRBV7-9 and TRBJ1-2, the full variable domain reads DTGVSQNPRHKITKRGQNVTFRCDPISEHNRLYWYRQTLGQGPEFLTYFQNEAQLEKSRLLSDRFSAERPKGSFSTLEIQRTEQGDSAMYLCASSTRQDRANYGYTFGSGTRLTVV.